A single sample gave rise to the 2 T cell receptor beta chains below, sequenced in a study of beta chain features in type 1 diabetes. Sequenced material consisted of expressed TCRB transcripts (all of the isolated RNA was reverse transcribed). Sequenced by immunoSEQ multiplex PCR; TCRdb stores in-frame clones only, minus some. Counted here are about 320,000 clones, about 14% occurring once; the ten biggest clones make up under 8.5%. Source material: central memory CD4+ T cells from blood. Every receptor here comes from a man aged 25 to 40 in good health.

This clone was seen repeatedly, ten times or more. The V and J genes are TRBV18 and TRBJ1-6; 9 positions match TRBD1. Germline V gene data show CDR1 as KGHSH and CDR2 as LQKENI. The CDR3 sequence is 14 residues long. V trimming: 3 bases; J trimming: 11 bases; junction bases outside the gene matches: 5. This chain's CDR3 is CASSPGDRATPLHF. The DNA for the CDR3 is TGTGCCAGCTCACCGGGGGACAGGGCAACACCCCTCCACTTT.

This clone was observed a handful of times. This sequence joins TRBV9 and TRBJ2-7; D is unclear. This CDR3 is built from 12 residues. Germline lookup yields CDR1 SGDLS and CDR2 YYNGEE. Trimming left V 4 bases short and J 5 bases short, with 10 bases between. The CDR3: CASSQVENEQYF. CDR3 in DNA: TGTGCCAGCAGCCAGGTGGAGAACGAGCAGTACTTC.